The next 15 T cell receptor beta chains were all read from a single sample in a study of blood T cell repertoires in COVID-19. Assay: immunoSEQ multiplex PCR; the TCRdb copy retains only in-frame clones and omits some. The repertoire holds about 500,000 clones, roughly nine tenths seen once, with roughly 0.72% in the top ten. Sequenced sample: PBMCs or T cells enriched from blood (not recorded which). These receptors were collected from a woman younger than 35 who had recovered from COVID-19.

The V call is TRBV5-1, the J call TRBJ1-2, with D maybe TRBD1 (6 bases). CDR1 is SGHRS and CDR2 is YFSETQ in the germline V gene. The CDR3 sequence is 14 residues long. V was trimmed by 4 bases and J by 8 bases, leaving 18 bases between them. The CDR3 nucleotides are TGCGCCAGCAGCCTCAACGGGGGGCTCGCCGGCTACACCTTC. This translates into CASSLNGGLAGYTF.

The V and J genes are TRBV3-1 (or the pseudogene TRBV3-2) and TRBJ2-1; the D is unclear. V lost 4 bases, J lost 7 bases, and 11 bases lay in between. Looked up from germline, CDR1 is LGHDT and CDR2 is YNNKEL (reference sequence). The CDR3 length is 13 residues. The CDR3 spells CASSPLESNEQFF. The DNA for the CDR3 is TGTGCCAGCAGCCCCCTTGAGAGTAATGAGCAGTTCTTC.

The chain uses TRBV6-6 and TRBJ1-2, with D unclear. CDR3 length: 14 residues. V was trimmed by 2 bases and J by 3 bases, leaving 10 bases between them. Germline assignment: CDR1 MNHNY and CDR2 SVGAGI (reference sequence). Here the CDR3 reads CASSYGQRDYGYTF. As DNA, the CDR3 is TGTGCCAGCAGTTACGGTCAGCGAGACTATGGCTACACCTTC.

The V gene is TRBV6-4, the J gene TRBJ2-1; 7 bases are shared with TRBD2. The CDR3 totals 15 residues. In germline, CDR1 is MRHNA, CDR2 SNTAGT. V lost 10 bases and J lost 3; bases outside the gene matches: 12. CDR3 DNA: TGTGCCACTGGACTAGTCCGGACGAGCTACAATGAGCAGTTCTTC. Residues: CATGLVRTSYNEQFF.

The chain recombines TRBV6-1 with TRBJ2-5; D is perhaps TRBD2 (6 bases). CDR1 is MNHNS and CDR2 is SASEGT in the germline V gene. V dropped 0 bases and J dropped 5 bases, with 16 bases sitting between them. CDR3 length: 16 residues. The CDR3 loop reads CASSEARGLDVETQYF. CDR3 DNA sequence: TGTGCCAGCAGTGAAGCGCGGGGACTGGACGTGGAGACCCAGTACTTC.

The chain has TRBV27 and TRBJ1-2; perhaps TRBD1 as D (5 bases). V was shortened by 5 bases and J by 8 bases, with 21 bases between the two germline ends. The CDR3 extends over 15 amino acids. Germline V gene sequence: CDR1 MNHEY, CDR2 SMNVEV (reference sequence). CDR3 residues: CASSPRRQYPGGYTF. In nucleotides, the CDR3 is TGTGCCAGCAGTCCCCGGCGACAGTATCCGGGCGGCTACACCTTC.

In its sample, this clone was seen once. The chain links TRBV10-1 to TRBJ2-7, with D possibly being TRBD1 (6 bases). This CDR3 has 14 amino acids. CDR1 is WNHNN and CDR2 is SYGVQD in the germline V gene (reference sequence). V was cut by 6 bases and J by 3 bases, with 15 bases left in between. The DNA of the CDR3 is TGCGCCAGCAGGCGGCAGGGGAAGAGCTACGAGCAGTACTTC. This sequence encodes CASRRQGKSYEQYF.

This chain links TRBV21-1 with TRBJ2-2; TRBD1 is the table's D call and was not checked against the DNA. TRBV21-1 is labeled a pseudogene. This CDR3 region has 16 residues. CDR3 region: CASRKAKGPGTGELFF. In nucleotides, the CDR3 is TGTGCCAGCAGGAAAGCCAAGGGGCCGGGCACCGGGGAGCTGTTTTTT.

The gene calls are TRBV7-3 and TRBJ2-7, with D possibly being TRBD2 (5 bases). This CDR3 has 14 residues. Germline V gene sequence: CDR1 SGHTA, CDR2 FQGTGA. Trimming removed 4 bases at V and 3 bases at J, with 13 bases between. CDR3 sequence (DNA): TGTGCCAGCAGCTCAACGGACGGGATCTACGAGCAGTACTTC. The encoded protein is CASSSTDGIYEQYF.

This clone was found a few times. V gene TRBV1 combines with J gene TRBJ1-2; the DNA was not used to check the table's D call, TRBD1. TRBV1 counts as a pseudogene. The CDR3 spans 15 residues. The CDR3 DNA reads as TGCACCAGCAGCCCCCCCGGGACAGGAAACTATGGCTACACCTTC. It is translated as CTSSPPGTGNYGYTF.

The chain recombines TRBV18 with TRBJ1-1, with 7 bases lining up with TRBD1. Per germline, CDR1 KGHSH and CDR2 LQKENI. Germline trimming cut 3 bases from V and 11 bases from J; bases unmatched to any gene: 24. The CDR3 extends over 18 amino acids. The CDR3 sequence is CASSPSVSLDRAESKAFF. CDR3 DNA: TGTGCCAGCTCACCTTCGGTGTCCCTCGACAGGGCAGAATCAAAGGCTTTCTTT.

This rearrangement joins TRBV19 to TRBJ1-1; no clear D gene. The V gene lost 7 bases and the J gene lost 1 base, with 10 bases spanning the gap. This CDR3 has 13 amino acids. CDR1 and CDR2 from the germline V gene are LNHDA and SQIVND (reference sequence). CDR3 loop: CASTFGENTEAFF. For the CDR3, the DNA is TGTGCCAGTACTTTCGGGGAGAACACTGAAGCTTTCTTT.

This clone was seen only a few times. The chain links TRBV12-3 or TRBV12-4 to TRBJ1-1, with 8 bases that match TRBD1. Losses at the gene ends were 7 bases for V and 3 bases for J; bases not matched to a gene: 4. The CDR3 has 13 residues. The CDR3 protein is CASIPGGDTEAFF. In DNA, the CDR3 is TGTGCCAGCATTCCAGGGGGCGACACTGAAGCTTTCTTT.

The chain uses TRBV7-2 and TRBJ2-3, with TRBD2 matching 7 bases. This CDR3 contains 19 residues. The trim removed 1 base at V and 2 bases at J, leaving 15 bases unmatched. Germline assignment: CDR1 SGHTA and CDR2 FQGNSA. The CDR3 coding sequence is TGTGCCAGCAGCTTAGGGGAGGGAGGGGACTACCAATTCACAGATACGCAGTATTTT. This sequence encodes CASSLGEGGDYQFTDTQYF.

The V call is TRBV4-2, the J call TRBJ1-2; the D is unclear. The V end lost 0 bases, the J end lost 0 bases, and 14 bases lay between the germline ends. The germline CDR1 and CDR2 sequences are LGHNA and YNFKEQ. The CDR3 totals 17 residues. The CDR3 DNA reads TGTGCCAGCAGCCAAGAGCATGTGGGAGCTACTAACTATGGCTACACCTTC. The encoded protein is CASSQEHVGATNYGYTF.